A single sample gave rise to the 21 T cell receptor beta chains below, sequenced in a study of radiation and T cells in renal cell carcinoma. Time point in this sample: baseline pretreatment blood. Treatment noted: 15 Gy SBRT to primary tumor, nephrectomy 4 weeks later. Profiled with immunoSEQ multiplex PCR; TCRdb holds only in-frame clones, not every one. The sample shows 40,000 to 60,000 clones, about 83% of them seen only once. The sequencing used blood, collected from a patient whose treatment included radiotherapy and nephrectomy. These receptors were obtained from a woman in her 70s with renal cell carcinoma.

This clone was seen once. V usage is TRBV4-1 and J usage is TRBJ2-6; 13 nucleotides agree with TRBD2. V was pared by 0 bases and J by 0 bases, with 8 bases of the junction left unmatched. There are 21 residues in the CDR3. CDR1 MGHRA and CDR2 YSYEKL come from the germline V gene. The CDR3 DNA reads TGCGCCAGCAGCCAAGATGGGCAAACTAGCGGGAGGGCCTCTGGGGCCAACGTCCTGACTTTC. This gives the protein CASSQDGQTSGRASGANVLTF.

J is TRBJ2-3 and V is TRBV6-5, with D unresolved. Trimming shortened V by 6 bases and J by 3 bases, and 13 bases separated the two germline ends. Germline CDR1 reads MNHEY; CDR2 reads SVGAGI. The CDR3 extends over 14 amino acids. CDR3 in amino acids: CASSRQLATDTQYF. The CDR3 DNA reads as TGTGCCAGCAGCCGCCAATTGGCGACAGATACGCAGTATTTT.

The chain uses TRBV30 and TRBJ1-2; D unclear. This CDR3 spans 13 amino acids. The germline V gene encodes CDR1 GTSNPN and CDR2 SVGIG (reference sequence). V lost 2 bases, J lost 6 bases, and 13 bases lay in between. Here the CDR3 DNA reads TGTGCCTGGAGTATGGACGCTGGGGATGGCTACACCTTC. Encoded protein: CAWSMDAGDGYTF.

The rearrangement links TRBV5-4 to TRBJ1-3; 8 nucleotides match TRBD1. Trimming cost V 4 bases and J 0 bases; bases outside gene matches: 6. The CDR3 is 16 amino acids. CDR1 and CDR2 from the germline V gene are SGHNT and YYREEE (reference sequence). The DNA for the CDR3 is TGTGCCAGCAGCCGAAGCACAGGGGGCTCTGGAAACACCATATATTTT. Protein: CASSRSTGGSGNTIYF.

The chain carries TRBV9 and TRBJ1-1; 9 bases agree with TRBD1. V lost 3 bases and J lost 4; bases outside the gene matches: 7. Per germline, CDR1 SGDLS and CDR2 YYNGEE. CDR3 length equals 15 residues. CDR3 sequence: CASSARQGGGTEAFF. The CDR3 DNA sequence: TGTGCCAGCAGCGCCCGACAGGGGGGTGGCACTGAAGCTTTCTTT.

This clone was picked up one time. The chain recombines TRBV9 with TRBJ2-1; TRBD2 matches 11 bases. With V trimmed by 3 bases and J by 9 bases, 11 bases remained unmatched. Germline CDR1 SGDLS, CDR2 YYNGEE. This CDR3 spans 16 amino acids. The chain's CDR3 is CASSGLAGRSGVEQFF. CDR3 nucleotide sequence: TGTGCCAGCAGCGGACTAGCGGGACGATCAGGAGTTGAGCAGTTCTTC.

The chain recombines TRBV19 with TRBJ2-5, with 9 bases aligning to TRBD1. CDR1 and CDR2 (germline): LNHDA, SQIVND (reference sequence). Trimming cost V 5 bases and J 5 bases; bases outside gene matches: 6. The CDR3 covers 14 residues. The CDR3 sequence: CASSQQGAGETQYF. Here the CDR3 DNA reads TGTGCCAGTAGTCAACAGGGGGCGGGCGAGACCCAGTACTTC.

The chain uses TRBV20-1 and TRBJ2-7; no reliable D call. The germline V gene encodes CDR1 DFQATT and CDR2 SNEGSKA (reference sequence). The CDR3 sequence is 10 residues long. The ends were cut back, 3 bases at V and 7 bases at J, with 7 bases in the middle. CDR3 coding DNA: TGCAGTGCTAGTTCGAAAGAGCAGTACTTC. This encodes CSASSKEQYF.

The CDR3 nucleotides are TGTGCCAGTAGTATCGGGACTAGCGGCGAGCAGTACTTC. Protein sequence: CASSIGTSGEQYF. This sequence joins TRBV19 and TRBJ2-7, with 11 bases matching TRBD2. Germline CDR1 and CDR2: LNHDA and SQIVND (reference sequence). The CDR3 is made up of 13 amino acids. V lost 3 bases and J lost 6; bases outside the gene matches: 1.

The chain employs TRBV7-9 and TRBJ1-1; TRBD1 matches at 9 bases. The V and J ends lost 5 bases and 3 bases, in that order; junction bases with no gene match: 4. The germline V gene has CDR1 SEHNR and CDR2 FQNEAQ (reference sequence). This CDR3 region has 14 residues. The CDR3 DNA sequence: TGTGCCAGCAGCCCCTGGGACAGGGACACTGAAGCTTTCTTT. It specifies CASSPWDRDTEAFF.

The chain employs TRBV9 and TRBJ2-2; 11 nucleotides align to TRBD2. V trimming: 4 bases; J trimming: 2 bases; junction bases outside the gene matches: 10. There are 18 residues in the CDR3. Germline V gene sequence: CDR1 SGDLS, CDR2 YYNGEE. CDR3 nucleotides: TGTGCCAGCAGCAGAGGGACTAGCGGAATTCTTAACACCGGGGAGCTGTTTTTT. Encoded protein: CASSRGTSGILNTGELFF. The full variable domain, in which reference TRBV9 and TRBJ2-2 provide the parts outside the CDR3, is DSGVTQTPKHLITATGQRVTLRCSPRSGDLSVYWYQQSLDQGLQFLIQYYNGEERAKGNILERFSAQQFPDLHSELNLSSLELGDSALYFCASSRGTSGILNTGELFFGEGSRLTVL.

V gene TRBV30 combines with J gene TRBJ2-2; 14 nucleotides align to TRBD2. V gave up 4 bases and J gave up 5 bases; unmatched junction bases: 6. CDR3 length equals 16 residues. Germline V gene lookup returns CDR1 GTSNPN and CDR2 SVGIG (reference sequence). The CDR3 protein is CAWIRGTSGRTGELFF. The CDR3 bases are TGTGCCTGGATCAGGGGGACTAGCGGGAGAACCGGGGAGCTGTTTTTT.

The CDR3 DNA reads as TGTGCCAGCAGCTCAGGACAGGGGGAGGATGGCTACACCTTC. The encoded protein is CASSSGQGEDGYTF. The J gene is TRBJ1-2, the V gene TRBV11-2, with 10 bases matching TRBD1. CDR1 is SGHAT, CDR2 FQNNGV, per germline. V lost 4 bases, J lost 6 bases, and 5 bases stayed unmatched. The CDR3 runs 14 residues. Full variable domain (missing parts from reference TRBV11-2 and TRBJ1-2): EAGVAQSPRYKIIEKRQSVAFWCNPISGHATLYWYQQILGQGPKLLIQFQNNGVVDDSQLPKDRFSAERLKGVDSTLKIQPAKLEDSAVYLCASSSGQGEDGYTFGSGTRLTVV.

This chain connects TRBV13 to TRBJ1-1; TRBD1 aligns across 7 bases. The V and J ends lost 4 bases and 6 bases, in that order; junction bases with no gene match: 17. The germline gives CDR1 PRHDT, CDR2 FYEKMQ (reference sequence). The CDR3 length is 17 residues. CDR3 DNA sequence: TGTGCCAGCAGCTCGCAAAATAGACAGGGCAGGGTCGCTGAAGCTTTCTTT. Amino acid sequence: CASSSQNRQGRVAEAFF.

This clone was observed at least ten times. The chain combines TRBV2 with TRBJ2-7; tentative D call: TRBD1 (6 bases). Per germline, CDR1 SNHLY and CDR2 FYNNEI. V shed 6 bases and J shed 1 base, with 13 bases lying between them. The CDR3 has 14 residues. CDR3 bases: TGTGCCAGCAGGGATCCAGGGGAATCCTACGAGCAGTACTTC. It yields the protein CASRDPGESYEQYF.

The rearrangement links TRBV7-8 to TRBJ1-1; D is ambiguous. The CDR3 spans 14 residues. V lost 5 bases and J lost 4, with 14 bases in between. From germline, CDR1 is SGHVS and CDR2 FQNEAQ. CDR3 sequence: CASSPPRQVTEAFF. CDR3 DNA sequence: TGTGCCAGCAGCCCCCCGCGGCAGGTCACTGAAGCTTTCTTT.

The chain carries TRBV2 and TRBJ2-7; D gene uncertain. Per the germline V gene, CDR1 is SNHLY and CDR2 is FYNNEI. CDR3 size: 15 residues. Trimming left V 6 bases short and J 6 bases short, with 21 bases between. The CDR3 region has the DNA TGTGCCAGCAGACTATTAGCCTCAGTACCGTCCGAGCAGTACTTC. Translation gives CASRLLASVPSEQYF.

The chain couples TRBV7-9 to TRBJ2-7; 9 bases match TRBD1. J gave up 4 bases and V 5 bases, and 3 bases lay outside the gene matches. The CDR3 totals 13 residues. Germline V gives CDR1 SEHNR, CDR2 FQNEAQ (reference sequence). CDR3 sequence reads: CASSGDREYEQYF. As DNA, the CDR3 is TGTGCCAGCAGCGGGGACAGGGAGTACGAGCAGTACTTC.

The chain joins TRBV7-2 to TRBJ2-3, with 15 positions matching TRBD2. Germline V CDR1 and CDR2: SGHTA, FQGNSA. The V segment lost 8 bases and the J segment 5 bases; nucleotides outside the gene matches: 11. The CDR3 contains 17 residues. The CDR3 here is CASSQGLAGGPQDTQYF. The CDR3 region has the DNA TGTGCCAGCTCGCAAGGACTAGCGGGAGGGCCTCAAGATACGCAGTATTTT.

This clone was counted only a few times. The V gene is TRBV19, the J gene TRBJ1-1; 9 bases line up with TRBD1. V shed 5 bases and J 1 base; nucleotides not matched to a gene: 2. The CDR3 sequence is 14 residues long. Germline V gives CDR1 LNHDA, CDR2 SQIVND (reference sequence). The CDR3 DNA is TGTGCCAGTAGTCGGGGACAGGGGAACACTGAAGCTTTCTTT. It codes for CASSRGQGNTEAFF.

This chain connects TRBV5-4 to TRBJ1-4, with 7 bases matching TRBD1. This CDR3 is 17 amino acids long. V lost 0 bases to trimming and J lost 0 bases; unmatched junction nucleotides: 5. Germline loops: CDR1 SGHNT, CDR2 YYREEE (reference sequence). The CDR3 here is CASSLGGQRATNEKLFF. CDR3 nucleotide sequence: TGTGCCAGCAGCTTGGGGGGACAGAGAGCAACTAATGAAAAACTGTTTTTT.